These 22 T cell receptor beta chains share one sample of origin, sequenced in a study of regulatory T cells in long-lasting Graves disease. Both iRepertoire HTBI primers and Arm-PCR of CDR3 regions were used to build the TCR beta libraries. TCRdb passed the multiplex PCR reads through MiXCR, listing each CDR3 protein once. Of roughly 450,000 distinct CDR3 sequences listed, about a fifth are singletons. The time point: persistent/refractory GD, antithyroid drugs over 5 years with positive TRAb. The TCR library was prepared using RNA isolated from PBMCs. The starting material was peripheral blood mononuclear cells (PBMCs), obtained when the disease was refractory, from a patient treated with antithyroid drugs. These receptors came from a female donor with Graves disease.

This clonotype was counted a few times. The V call is TRBV7-2, the J call TRBJ2-7; 7 positions match TRBD2. This CDR3 region has 16 residues. Losses at the gene ends were 1 base for V and 2 bases for J; bases not matched to a gene: 8. The V gene's germline CDR1 is SGHTA and CDR2 FQGNSA. The CDR3 sequence is CASSLEGASGPYEQYF. In DNA form, the CDR3 reads TGTGCCAGCAGCTTAGAGGGAGCTAGCGGTCCCTACGAGCAGTACTTC. Looking up the rest from reference TRBV7-2 and TRBJ2-7 gives the full variable domain: GAGVSQSPSNKVTEKGKDVELRCDPISGHTALYWYRQSLGQGLEFLIYFQGNSAPDKSGLPSDRFSAERTGGSVSTLTIQRTQQEDSAVYLCASSLEGASGPYEQYFGPGTRLTVT.

This clonotype was seen many times. V gene TRBV7-2 combines with J gene TRBJ1-2, with 7 bases that match TRBD1. V was pared by 0 bases and J by 1 base, with 5 bases of the junction left unmatched. This CDR3 is 16 amino acids long. CDR1 is SGHTA and CDR2 is FQGNSA in the germline V gene. CDR3 loop: CASSLAVTGHNYGYTF. The CDR3 bases are TGTGCCAGCAGCTTAGCCGTGACAGGGCATAACTATGGCTACACCTTC. The full variable domain, with the rest looked up from reference TRBV7-2 and TRBJ1-2, is GAGVSQSPSNKVTEKGKDVELRCDPISGHTALYWYRQSLGQGLEFLIYFQGNSAPDKSGLPSDRFSAERTGGSVSTLTIQRTQQEDSAVYLCASSLAVTGHNYGYTFGSGTRLTVV.

In regard to this clonotype: This may be a read error: a much more frequent sequence differs by one nucleotide. The chain combines TRBV6-1 with TRBJ2-5; 7 bases line up with TRBD1. In germline, CDR1 is MNHNS, CDR2 SASEGT. This CDR3 comprises 15 residues. CDR3 protein: CATSEGTVRGETQYF. The CDR3 DNA reads as TGTGCCACCAGTGAGGGGACAGTCCGAGGAGAGACCCAGTACTTC.

Turning to this clonotype: This clone may be a read error of a much larger clone one base away. This chain connects TRBV7-2 to TRBJ2-7; 9 positions match TRBD1. There are 15 residues in the CDR3. Per the germline V gene, CDR1 is SGHTA and CDR2 is FQGNSA. The CDR3, as DNA: TGTGCCAGCAGCTCACCGGGACAGGGAGGGTACGAGCAGCACTTC. It translates to CASSSPGQGGYEQHF.

Points on this clonotype: Germline is not matched at one junction end, which may reflect a read error. The V and J genes are TRBV19 and TRBJ2-4; D may be TRBD2 (6 bases). CDR3 size: 16 residues. The germline CDR1 and CDR2 sequences are LNHDA and SQIVND (reference sequence). DNA for the CDR3: TGTGCCAGTAGTTGGTCGGGAGATATTACCAAAAACATCCAGTACTTC. As protein: CASSWSGDITKNIQYF.

The J gene is TRBJ1-3, the V gene TRBV7-9; D is unresolved. Trimming cost V 5 bases and J 0 bases, with 8 bases left between them. CDR1 is SEHNR and CDR2 is FQNEAQ in the germline V gene (reference sequence). This CDR3 is 14 amino acids long. The CDR3 spells CASSSLGSGNTIYF. The CDR3 DNA reads TGTGCCAGCAGCAGCTTGGGCTCTGGAAACACCATATATTTT.

The V and J genes are TRBV27 and TRBJ2-7, with TRBD1 identical over 7 bases. The length of the CDR3 is 15 residues. Losses at the gene ends were 5 bases for V and 2 bases for J; bases not matched to a gene: 9. Germline CDR1 and CDR2: MNHEY and SMNVEV (reference sequence). DNA for the CDR3: TGTGCCAGCAGTCACAGGGGCACCTACCCCTACGAGCAGTACTTC. Residues: CASSHRGTYPYEQYF.

The CDR3 is CASSYGTGGHETQYF. The CDR3 DNA follows: TGTGCCAGCAGTTATGGGACAGGGGGGCATGAGACCCAGTACTTC. The chain carries TRBV27 and TRBJ2-5, with TRBD1 identical over 11 bases. Germline CDR1 reads MNHEY; CDR2 reads SMNVEV (reference sequence). V gave up 4 bases and J gave up 5 bases; unmatched junction bases: 6. The CDR3 has 15 residues.

This chain's CDR3 is CASSYSSSWFAVEQFF. DNA of the CDR3: TGTGCCAGCAGTTACTCGAGTTCCTGGTTCGCTGTTGAGCAGTTCTTC. This chain joins TRBV6-2 or TRBV6-3 and TRBJ2-1; no reliable D call. CDR3 length: 16 amino acids. Trimming cost V 0 bases and J 9 bases, with 18 bases left between them. The V gene's germline CDR1 is MNHEY and CDR2 SVGEGT.

This clonotype was detected ten times or more. The chain has TRBV28 and TRBJ1-1; D is unclear. V was clipped by 5 bases and J by 0 bases, with 7 bases between them. Germline assignment: CDR1 MDHEN and CDR2 SYDVKM. The CDR3 runs 13 residues. The CDR3 protein is CASSLQLNTEAFF. The CDR3, as DNA: TGTGCCAGCAGTCTCCAATTGAACACTGAAGCTTTCTTT.

The sample holds a few counts of this clonotype. This rearrangement joins TRBV19 to TRBJ1-5, with D uncertain. Trimming removed 7 bases from V and 6 bases from J, with 25 bases in between. The CDR3 spans 17 residues. CDR1 is LNHDA, CDR2 SQIVND, per germline (reference sequence). The CDR3 coding sequence is TGTGCCAGTACTATCACCTGGACCAAAGCGGTGGGTCAGCCCCAGCATTTT. This encodes CASTITWTKAVGQPQHF.

This clonotype was observed a handful of times. A much bigger clone sits one base away, suggesting this may be a read error. The rearrangement uses TRBV28 and TRBJ2-4; no reliable D call. With 7 bases removed from V and 3 bases from J, the gap between germline ends came to 13 bases. This CDR3 has 14 residues. CDR1 and CDR2 (germline): MDHEN, SYDVKM. CDR3 sequence (DNA): TGTGCCAGCAAGCCCCCAGGTGGCAAAAACATTCAGTACTTC. This encodes CASKPPGGKNIQYF.

This clonotype was seen a few times. The chain employs TRBV15 and TRBJ2-7; D may be TRBD1 (6 bases). With 3 bases removed from V and 0 bases from J, the gap between germline ends came to 15 bases. The V gene's germline CDR1 is LNHNV and CDR2 YYDKDF (reference sequence). This CDR3 is built from 16 residues. The CDR3 bases are TGTGCCACCAGCAGGGATCCGCAGGACAGCTCCTACGAGCAGTACTTC. It is translated as CATSRDPQDSSYEQYF.

The chain joins TRBV10-3 to TRBJ1-4, with 7 bases that match TRBD1. CDR1 ENHRY and CDR2 SYGVKD come from the germline V gene. V was clipped by 0 bases and J by 3 bases; unmatched bases: 1. The CDR3 loop spans 15 amino acids. CDR3 nucleotide sequence: TGTGCCATCAGTGAGTCAGGGACAGCTAATGAAAAACTGTTTTTT. Protein product: CAISESGTANEKLFF.

As to this clonotype: This sequence may be a read error, since a much larger clone differs from it by one base. The V gene is TRBV24-1, the J gene TRBJ2-5, with D perhaps matching TRBD1 or TRBD2 (5 bases each). Germline values: CDR1 KGHDR, CDR2 SFDVKD. The CDR3 spans 16 residues. The CDR3 loop is CATSDPLWDGQETQHF. The CDR3 nucleotides read TGTGCCACCAGTGACCCACTCTGGGACGGCCAAGAGACCCAGCACTTC.

This clonotype has a count of ten or more. The chain joins TRBV6-1 to TRBJ1-5; D perhaps matches TRBD1 (5 bases). The CDR3 is made up of 13 amino acids. Germline V lookup: CDR1 MNHNS, CDR2 SASEGT. V shed 4 bases and J shed 4 bases, with 8 bases lying between them. Here the CDR3 reads CASSASGNQPQHF. CDR3 nucleotide sequence: TGTGCCAGCAGTGCATCAGGGAATCAGCCCCAGCATTTT.

This clonotype was seen at least ten times. V and J are TRBV2 and TRBJ1-5; 8 bases are shared with TRBD1. The CDR3 totals 13 residues. After removal of 11 bases from V and 4 bases from J, the junction contained 7 bases not matched to a gene. Germline V gene sequence: CDR1 SNHLY, CDR2 FYNNEI. DNA for the CDR3: TGTGCCCAAGGACAGGGCGGAAATCAGCCCCAGCATTTT. Protein: CAQGQGGNQPQHF.

The chain is built from TRBV9 and TRBJ1-6, with D maybe TRBD1 (6 bases). CDR3 length: 16 amino acids. Trimming stripped 4 bases from V and 2 bases from J, with 13 bases between. Germline lookup yields CDR1 SGDLS and CDR2 YYNGEE. This CDR3 is CASSSDRRPYNSPLHF. The CDR3 DNA reads as TGTGCCAGCAGCTCTGACAGGAGGCCCTATAATTCACCCCTCCACTTT.

This clonotype was recorded many times. This chain connects TRBV28 to TRBJ1-1, with 8 bases fitting TRBD1. The trim removed 5 bases at V and 11 bases at J, leaving 10 bases unmatched. The CDR3 is 13 amino acids. Germline V gene sequence: CDR1 MDHEN, CDR2 SYDVKM. CDR3: CASSVGTGGIAFF. For the CDR3, the DNA is TGTGCCAGCAGTGTCGGGACAGGAGGGATCGCTTTCTTT.

J is TRBJ2-5 and V is TRBV10-3; 9 bases are a match to TRBD2. CDR1 is ENHRY, CDR2 SYGVKD, per germline. V lost 3 bases to trimming and J lost 2 bases; unmatched junction nucleotides: 10. The CDR3 runs to 17 residues. CDR3 amino acids: CAISDNLAGVSQETQYF. Written as DNA, the CDR3 is TGTGCCATCAGTGATAACTTAGCGGGAGTTAGTCAAGAGACCCAGTACTTC.

This chain uses TRBV9 with TRBJ2-3, with 9 bases lining up with TRBD2. CDR3 length equals 16 residues. Germline values: CDR1 SGDLS, CDR2 YYNGEE. V lost 0 bases to trimming and J lost 8 bases; unmatched junction nucleotides: 10. The CDR3 DNA reads as TGTGCCAGCAGCGTAGGAGGTAGCGGGAGAGCGGTTACGCAGTATTTT. It encodes CASSVGGSGRAVTQYF.

This clonotype was detected many times. The DNA for the CDR3 is TGTGCCAGCAGTTTCACAAGTCTTCAAGAGACCCAGTACTTC. Its translation: CASSFTSLQETQYF. V is TRBV28 and J is TRBJ2-5, with D unclear. The CDR3 is 14 amino acids. The germline CDR1 and CDR2 sequences are MDHEN and SYDVKM. The V and J ends lost 3 bases and 2 bases respectively, with 10 bases between them.